This is a list of T cell receptor beta chains from one sample in a study of cytomegalovirus exposure and HLA in healthy donors. TCRdb's table, derived via immunoSEQ multiplex PCR, lists solely in-frame clones and lacks some. Among 170,000 or so clones, under 85% were seen once, and the ten largest hold about 1.6%. Specimen: PBMCs. The receptor source for this set is a man aged 50-60 years in good health and CMV-seronegative. Each CDR3 is given with its conserved first and last residue. The D gene is left open where the match is weak. A clone size is listed for some rows: how often the clone was seen (once, few, many), or a class if it is expanded.

TRBV28	TRBJ1-4	14	-	-	TGTGCCAGCTCTCCCTTTACAACTAATGAAAAACTGTTTTTT	CASSPFTTNEKLFF
TRBV2	TRBJ1-1	16	-	-	TGTGCCAGCAGCCTGGCGGGGGGGGCGTCGAACACTGAAGCTTTCTTT	CASSLAGGASNTEAFF
TRBV13	TRBJ1-6	17	TRBD1	-	TGTGCCAGCAGCTTACCGGGACAGGGGTTAGGTAATTCACCCCTCCACTTT	CASSLPGQGLGNSPLHF
TRBV30	TRBJ2-1	13	-	-	TGTGCCTGGAGTGAGAGGTCCTACAATGAGCAGTTCTTC	CAWSERSYNEQFF
TRBV7-2	TRBJ2-3	15	-	-	TGTGCCAGCAGCTTACAGGTGTGGGGCACAGATACGCAGTATTTT	CASSLQVWGTDTQYF
TRBV28	TRBJ1-1	13	-	-	TGTGCCAGCAGTCGACAGGTTTCCACTGAAGCTTTCTTT	CASSRQVSTEAFF
TRBV2	TRBJ1-1	15	-	once	TGTGCCAGCAGTGGCCTTCCACCCAGGAACACTGAAGCTTTCTTT	CASSGLPPRNTEAFF
TRBV5-1	TRBJ1-1	14	-	-	TGCGCCAGCAGCTTAGGGGAAATGAACACTGAAGCTTTCTTT	CASSLGEMNTEAFF
TRBV11-2	TRBJ2-1	13	-	-	TGTGCCAGCAGCTTAGGAGAATACAGGGAGCAGTTCTTC	CASSLGEYREQFF
TRBV5-6	TRBJ2-3	16	TRBD2	once	TGTGCCAGCAGCCAAGCGGGGGGGCGGGTTTGGGATACGCAGTATTTT	CASSQAGGRVWDTQYF
TRBV28	TRBJ1-3	13	TRBD1	-	TGTGCCAGCCAGACAGGGTGGGGAAACACCATATATTTT	CASQTGWGNTIYF
TRBV5-6	TRBJ1-3	17	-	once	TGTGCCAGCAGCTTGAGCGGGGAGTTGTGGGGTGGAAACACCATATATTTT	CASSLSGELWGGNTIYF
TRBV7-8	TRBJ2-3	13	TRBD2	-	TGTGCCAGCACTAGCGGGAATTCAGATACGCAGTATTTT	CASTSGNSDTQYF
TRBV29-1	TRBJ2-3	15	TRBD2	-	TGCAGCGTCAAGGGGACTAGCGGGGCGATAGATACGCAGTATTTT	CSVKGTSGAIDTQYF
TRBV27	TRBJ2-3	17	TRBD2	-	TGTGCCAGCAGTAAGAGACTAGCGGGAGTTAAAACAGATACGCAGTATTTT	CASSKRLAGVKTDTQYF
TRBV4-2	TRBJ1-4	14	TRBD1	few	TGTGCCAGCAGCCAGGGACAGGGGAATGAAAAACTGTTTTTT	CASSQGQGNEKLFF
TRBV6-6	TRBJ2-7	16	TRBD1	-	TGTGCCAGCAGTTACTCAGGGACAGGGGTTCCCTACGAGCAGTACTTC	CASSYSGTGVPYEQYF
TRBV28	TRBJ1-1	13	TRBD1	-	TGTGCCAGCAGGGCAGGGGGCAAGACTGAAGCTTTCTTT	CASRAGGKTEAFF
TRBV7-9	TRBJ2-1	12	-	-	TGTTCCAGCAGCTCACTACGGGATGAGCAGTTCTTC	CSSSSLRDEQFF
TRBV7-2	TRBJ1-2	13	TRBD1	-	TGTGCCAGCAGCAAAGGCAGGGACAGTGGCTACACCTTC	CASSKGRDSGYTF
TRBV27	TRBJ2-7	16	TRBD1	once	TGTGCCAGCAGTCGAATCTCTTGGGACAGGTCCTACGAGCAGTACTTC	CASSRISWDRSYEQYF
TRBV18	TRBJ1-1	15	TRBD1	-	TGTGCCAGCTCACCACGACAGGGGCGGGACACTGAAGCTTTCTTT	CASSPRQGRDTEAFF
TRBV5-1	TRBJ1-4	14	TRBD1	once	TGCGCCAGTACCCTACAGGGGGGTAATGAAAAACTGTTTTTT	CASTLQGGNEKLFF
TRBV6-6	TRBJ2-1	14	-	-	TGTGCCAGCAGTTACTCGATAGAGGGCAATGAGCAGTTCTTC	CASSYSIEGNEQFF
TRBV9	TRBJ2-1	16	TRBD2	-	TGTGCCAGCAGCCCCGGGACTAGCGGGAGTTTGAATGAGCAGTTCTTC	CASSPGTSGSLNEQFF
TRBV2	TRBJ1-2	13	TRBD1	-	TGTGCCAGCCATAGGGACAGGACTTTGAGCTACACCTTC	CASHRDRTLSYTF
TRBV25-1	TRBJ2-5	14	TRBD1	-	TGTGCCAGCACCGGGACAGGCCTCCCCGGGACCCAGTACTTC	CASTGTGLPGTQYF
TRBV6-5	TRBJ1-2	13	-	-	TGTGCCAGCAGTTACTCCGGGGGGGCTGGCTACACCTTC	CASSYSGGAGYTF
TRBV7-9	TRBJ1-6	19	TRBD1	-	TGTGCCAGCAGCTTAACCCCCCCCGACAGGGCCATTGGTAATTCACCCCTCCACTTT	CASSLTPPDRAIGNSPLHF
TRBV5-4	TRBJ1-2	15	-	-	TGTGCCAGCAGCCCAAACAGGGCGGTGGCCTATGGCTACACCTTC	CASSPNRAVAYGYTF
TRBV2	TRBJ2-2	15	-	-	TGTGCCAGCAGTGACCGTAGAGAGAACACCGGGGAGCTGTTTTTT	CASSDRRENTGELFF
TRBV6-6	TRBJ1-1	13	-	few	TGTGCCAGCAGTCCGTTCCTGAACACTGAAGCTTTCTTT	CASSPFLNTEAFF
TRBV6-1	TRBJ1-2	12	TRBD1	-	TGTGCCAGCAGTAAACAGGGGGCAAGCTACACCTTC	CASSKQGASYTF
TRBV6-1	TRBJ2-1	12	TRBD2	-	TGTGCCAGCAGCGGACTAGCGTATGAGCAGTTCTTC	CASSGLAYEQFF
TRBV21-1	TRBJ2-5	16	-	-	TGTGCCAGCAGCACCGTAGGGGCGGGAGAAGGAGAGACCCAGTACTTC	CASSTVGAGEGETQYF
TRBV7-2	TRBJ2-3	15	TRBD2	-	TGTGCCAGCAGGCCCGGCGGACTAGCGGGAGATACGCAGTATTTT	CASRPGGLAGDTQYF
TRBV29-1	TRBJ1-2	13	-	-	TGCAGCGTTGTAACAGGCGCTTACTATGGCTACACCTTC	CSVVTGAYYGYTF
TRBV28	TRBJ2-1	16	TRBD2	-	TGTGCCAGCAGCCGGGGACTAGCCGAATCCTACAATGAGCAGTTCTTC	CASSRGLAESYNEQFF
TRBV7-9	TRBJ2-2	15	TRBD1	once	TGTGCCAGCAGCTTAAAACAGGGGGTCACCGGGGAGCTGTTTTTT	CASSLKQGVTGELFF
TRBV7-2	TRBJ1-6	18	TRBD1	-	TGTGCCAGCAGCTTAGCTAGGACAGGAGGGGTGGCTAATTCACCCCTCCACTTT	CASSLARTGGVANSPLHF
TRBV4-2	TRBJ2-5	17	TRBD1	-	TGTGCCAGCAGCCAAGATCGGGGACAGACGATCCAAGAGACCCAGTACTTC	CASSQDRGQTIQETQYF
TRBV5-1	TRBJ2-7	16	-	-	TGCGCCAGCAGCTTGGAGGCTAGCGTTGATCTAACCGAGCAGTACTTC	CASSLEASVDLTEQYF
TRBV19	TRBJ1-2	14	TRBD1	few	TGTGCCACCACCTGGGAACAGGGGCGGGATGGCTACACCTTC	CATTWEQGRDGYTF
TRBV2	TRBJ1-4	15	TRBD1	-	TGTGCCAGCGGCAAGACCGGGACAGATAATGAAAAACTGTTTTTT	CASGKTGTDNEKLFF
TRBV29-1	TRBJ2-1	14	TRBD1	-	TGCAGCGCCAGGGGACAGCTAACCTACAATGAGCAGTTCTTC	CSARGQLTYNEQFF
TRBV28	TRBJ2-7	17	TRBD1	once	TGTGCCAGCAGTTTCCTCATAAAAGGGACAGCCTCCTACGAGCAGTACTTC	CASSFLIKGTASYEQYF
TRBV28	TRBJ2-1	12	-	-	TGTGCCAGCAGAGCTCAAGAGTCTGGGCAGTTCTTC	CASRAQESGQFF
TRBV7-2	TRBJ1-2	13	-	-	TGTGCCAGCAGCTCAGCCACGGGAGATGGCTACACCTTC	CASSSATGDGYTF
TRBV5-6	TRBJ2-3	17	TRBD2	-	TGTGCCAGCAGCTTACCGGGACTAGCGGGGAGCACAGATACGCAGTATTTT	CASSLPGLAGSTDTQYF
TRBV7-3	TRBJ1-1	15	-	-	TGTGCCAGCAGCGCCATGGGAGGGATGAACACTGAAGCTTTCTTT	CASSAMGGMNTEAFF
TRBV5-1	TRBJ2-1	13	-	once	TGCGCCAGCAGTTATCAGGCCGGGGATGAGCAGTTCTTC	CASSYQAGDEQFF
TRBV14	TRBJ1-3	13	-	-	TGTGCCAGCAGCCAAAATACTCTAAACACCATATATTTT	CASSQNTLNTIYF